Below, 32 T cell receptor beta chains from the same sample are listed, as sequenced in a study of blood T cell repertoires in COVID-19. Profiled with immunoSEQ multiplex PCR; TCRdb holds only in-frame clones, not every one. The table lists tens of thousands of clones, 80% to 90% of them singletons, with around 40% in the top ten. The sequenced sample was peripheral blood. Receptor source: a human donor in a cohort sampled during active COVID-19.

This chain uses TRBV7-2 with TRBJ2-2; no firm D call. CDR1 is SGHTA, CDR2 FQGNSA, per germline. The CDR3 is 14 amino acids. Trimming removed 4 bases from V and 1 base from J, with 7 bases in between. CDR3 DNA: TGTGCCAGCAGCTCGACTTGGAACACCGGGGAGCTGTTTTTT. Protein: CASSSTWNTGELFF.

This chain joins TRBV9 and TRBJ2-7; TRBD1 aligns across 10 bases. J lost 4 bases, V lost 3 bases, and 7 bases had no gene match. This CDR3 is built from 15 residues. In germline, CDR1 is SGDLS, CDR2 YYNGEE. CDR3 protein: CASSGYSDRGYEQYF. Written as DNA, the CDR3 is TGTGCCAGCAGCGGGTATTCGGACAGGGGGTACGAGCAGTACTTC. The full variable domain, its missing parts supplied by reference TRBV9 and TRBJ2-7, is DSGVTQTPKHLITATGQRVTLRCSPRSGDLSVYWYQQSLDQGLQFLIQYYNGEERAKGNILERFSAQQFPDLHSELNLSSLELGDSALYFCASSGYSDRGYEQYFGPGTRLTVT.

This clone was seen just once. The chain has TRBV5-1 and TRBJ2-5; tentatively, D is TRBD1 (6 bases). Trimming cost V 4 bases and J 5 bases, with 24 bases left between them. CDR1 SGHRS and CDR2 YFSETQ come from the germline V gene. The CDR3 consists of 17 residues. CDR3 nucleotide sequence: TGCGCCAGCAGCCCCCGAAGGCGTGGGGGCGGCTTTGAGACCCAGTACTTC. Amino acids: CASSPRRRGGGFETQYF.

V and J are TRBV5-4 and TRBJ1-2; D gene uncertain. Germline V gives CDR1 SGHNT, CDR2 YYREEE (reference sequence). The V and J ends lost 0 bases and 4 bases respectively, with 4 bases between them. This CDR3 is 12 amino acids long. CDR3 sequence: CASSLDSYGYTF. The CDR3 DNA reads as TGTGCCAGCAGCTTGGACAGCTATGGCTACACCTTC.

This clone was observed once. V and J are TRBV12-3 or TRBV12-4 and TRBJ2-5; 9 bases line up with TRBD2. J was trimmed by 4 bases and V by 6 bases; bases with no gene match: 3. This CDR3 region has 13 residues. CDR3 nucleotides: TGTGCCAGCAGGGGGACTAGCAGAGAGACCCAGTACTTC. Translation gives CASRGTSRETQYF.

The chain has TRBV18 and TRBJ1-1; 10 nucleotides match TRBD1. Germline V gene sequence: CDR1 KGHSH, CDR2 LQKENI. The ends lost 6 bases at V and 7 bases at J; junction bases unmatched: 14. The CDR3 length is 16 residues. The DNA of the CDR3 is TGTGCCAGCTCCTACTCGATAGACAGGGGGCCCGTTGAAGCTTTCTTT. As protein: CASSYSIDRGPVEAFF.

This sequence joins TRBV10-3 and TRBJ2-3; 11 positions agree with TRBD2. The V gene end was trimmed by 6 bases and the J gene end by 2 bases; junction bases not matched to a gene: 4. The CDR3 covers 15 residues. The germline V gene encodes CDR1 ENHRY and CDR2 SYGVKD. The CDR3 reads CAIRTGLADTDTQYF. In nucleotides, the CDR3 is TGTGCCATCAGGACGGGACTAGCGGACACAGATACGCAGTATTTT.

This rearrangement joins TRBV6-4 to TRBJ2-4; D remains unclear. The V and J ends lost 6 bases and 0 bases respectively, with 15 bases between them. Germline CDR1 is MRHNA and CDR2 is SNTAGT. The CDR3 is made up of 16 amino acids. The CDR3 bases are TGTGCCAGCAGGGGCTCGCTGGCAGTAGCCAAAAACATTCAGTACTTC. The encoded protein is CASRGSLAVAKNIQYF.

The gene calls are TRBV3-1 (or the pseudogene TRBV3-2) and TRBJ2-6; tentatively, D is TRBD2 (6 bases). Germline assignment: CDR1 LGHDT and CDR2 YNNKEL (reference sequence). CDR3 length: 16 amino acids. V was cut by 0 bases and J by 2 bases, with 8 bases left in between. CDR3 in amino acids: CASSQDGGAGANVLTF. In DNA form, the CDR3 reads TGTGCCAGCAGCCAAGACGGGGGTGCTGGGGCCAACGTCCTGACTTTC.

The chain combines TRBV4-2 with TRBJ1-1; no definite D call. Germline V gene sequence: CDR1 LGHNA, CDR2 YNFKEQ. Trimming took off 0 bases at V and 1 base at J, with 9 bases between the two ends. The length of the CDR3 is 15 residues. CDR3 nucleotides: TGTGCCAGCAGCCAAGATCCGCGGGGGAACACTGAAGCTTTCTTT. It yields the protein CASSQDPRGNTEAFF.

The chain is built from TRBV7-3 and TRBJ2-1; 12 bases are a match to TRBD2. The CDR3 is 14 amino acids. The trim removed 7 bases at V and 6 bases at J, leaving 4 bases unmatched. CDR1 is SGHTA, CDR2 FQGTGA, per germline. The chain's CDR3 is CASNWGLAGNEQFF. The CDR3 nucleotides read TGTGCCAGCAACTGGGGACTAGCGGGCAATGAGCAGTTCTTC.

The rearrangement links TRBV2 to TRBJ2-1, with 11 bases aligning to TRBD2. Germline assignment: CDR1 SNHLY and CDR2 FYNNEI. The V gene end was trimmed by 2 bases and the J gene end by 9 bases; junction bases not matched to a gene: 6. The CDR3 runs 15 residues. The CDR3 DNA follows: TGTGCCAGCAGTGAAAGGACTAGCGGGTCCGGTGAGCAGTTCTTC. This encodes CASSERTSGSGEQFF.

The J gene is TRBJ2-3, the V gene TRBV29-1; the D gene is possibly TRBD2 (7 bases). The length of the CDR3 is 15 residues. V lost 5 bases to trimming and J lost 5 bases, with 20 bases between them. Germline V gene sequence: CDR1 SQVTM, CDR2 ANQGSEA. CDR3 sequence: CSVSEGGGQVDTQYF. The CDR3 coding sequence is TGCAGCGTTTCGGAAGGGGGGGGGCAGGTAGATACGCAGTATTTT.

CDR3 sequence: CAVGGTGGFGSNQPQHF. In DNA, the CDR3 is TGTGCCGTGGGTGGGACAGGAGGTTTCGGTAGCAATCAGCCCCAGCATTTT. V is TRBV19 and J is TRBJ1-5, with 8 nucleotides matching TRBD1. This CDR3 has 17 amino acids. Trimming took 11 bases from V and 0 from J; bases not matched to a gene: 15. Germline CDR1 is LNHDA and CDR2 is SQIVND (reference sequence).

This clone occurred once. DNA of the CDR3: TGTGCCAGCAGCCCAACAGGGCCTAGGGAGCAGTACTTC. Translated: CASSPTGPREQYF. This chain joins TRBV7-2 and TRBJ2-7; perhaps TRBD1 as D (6 bases). The V gene's germline CDR1 is SGHTA and CDR2 FQGNSA. The V and J ends lost 5 bases and 7 bases respectively, with 15 bases between them. There are 13 residues in the CDR3.

V usage is TRBV6-2 or TRBV6-3 and J usage is TRBJ2-5; 10 bases agree with TRBD2. V was clipped by 6 bases and J by 5 bases; unmatched bases: 18. The CDR3 is made up of 18 amino acids. The germline gives CDR1 MNHEY, CDR2 SVGEGT. The CDR3 DNA is TGTGCCAGCAGCCCAACGGGGCTAGCGGGAGTATTATGGGAGACCCAGTACTTC. Protein: CASSPTGLAGVLWETQYF.

The rearrangement joins TRBV6-2 or TRBV6-3 to TRBJ2-7, with TRBD1 matching 9 bases. The V gene end was trimmed by 5 bases and the J gene end by 3 bases; junction bases not matched to a gene: 11. CDR3 length equals 16 residues. Looked up from germline, CDR1 is MNHEY and CDR2 is SVGEGT. CDR3 DNA: TGTGCCAGCAGTAGTAGATTGGGACAGGGACTCTACGAGCAGTACTTC. It translates to CASSSRLGQGLYEQYF.

The genes are TRBV28 and TRBJ1-2; TRBD1 agrees at 9 bases. Germline V gene data show CDR1 as MDHEN and CDR2 as SYDVKM. The trim removed 6 bases at V and 6 bases at J, leaving 5 bases unmatched. This CDR3 is built from 13 residues. This chain's CDR3 is CASSRDRVDGYTF. The DNA of the CDR3 is TGTGCCAGCAGCCGGGACAGGGTAGATGGCTACACCTTC.

V is TRBV28 and J is TRBJ2-2; D is ambiguous. This CDR3 spans 14 amino acids. V gave up 3 bases and J gave up 1 base, with 6 bases separating them. Germline CDR1 reads MDHEN; CDR2 reads SYDVKM. DNA for the CDR3: TGTGCCAGCAGTTTCAGAGGGAACACCGGGGAGCTGTTTTTT. It encodes CASSFRGNTGELFF.

CDR3 bases: TGTGCCATCAGTATTGGCGAGACCCAGTACTTC. Translating it yields CAISIGETQYF. The rearrangement links TRBV10-3 to TRBJ2-5; D gene uncertain. The CDR3 runs to 11 residues. CDR1 is ENHRY, CDR2 SYGVKD, per germline. V was cut by 5 bases and J by 5 bases, with 6 bases left in between.

The chain carries TRBV12-3 or TRBV12-4 and TRBJ2-7; D remains unclear. This CDR3 comprises 13 residues. V gave up 3 bases and J gave up 0 bases, with 6 bases separating them. The DNA for the CDR3 is TGTGCCAGCAGTTTGGGCACCTCCTACGAGCAGTACTTC. Protein: CASSLGTSYEQYF.

The V gene is TRBV7-9, the J gene TRBJ1-4; D not certain. This CDR3 contains 14 residues. Germline V CDR1 and CDR2: SEHNR, FQNEAQ (reference sequence). The V and J ends lost 3 bases and 12 bases respectively, with 17 bases between them. The CDR3 sequence is CASSFGAVSMELFF. CDR3 nucleotide sequence: TGTGCCAGCAGCTTTGGTGCAGTCTCGATGGAACTGTTTTTT.

The V call is TRBV2, the J call TRBJ1-1; 8 nucleotides line up with TRBD1. The junction had 9 bases not matched to a gene; V was cut back by 7 bases and J by 5 bases. Germline loops: CDR1 SNHLY, CDR2 FYNNEI. This CDR3 region has 14 residues. The CDR3 sequence: CASNTDRGLTEAFF. The DNA of the CDR3 is TGTGCCAGCAACACAGACAGGGGTTTAACTGAAGCTTTCTTT.

CDR3 nucleotide sequence: TGTGCCGGACAACAAGGGATTTTGGCACCCCTCCACTTT. Translation: CAGQQGILAPLHF. This chain joins TRBV2 and TRBJ1-6; TRBD1 is a possible D gene (5 bases). The germline V and J ends were trimmed by 11 bases and 11 bases, with 19 bases remaining between them. The CDR3 is 13 amino acids. The germline V gene has CDR1 SNHLY and CDR2 FYNNEI.

The rearrangement joins TRBV6-1 to TRBJ2-1, with D perhaps TRBD2 (5 bases). Trimming shortened V by 0 bases and J by 3 bases, and 12 bases separated the two germline ends. The CDR3 is 16 amino acids. The V gene's germline CDR1 is MNHNS and CDR2 SASEGT. CDR3 nucleotide sequence: TGTGCCAGCAGTGAAGCACGGGGTGGGGTCTACAATGAGCAGTTCTTC. Translating it yields CASSEARGGVYNEQFF.

This clone was observed once. The chain links TRBV5-1 to TRBJ1-1; TRBD1 matches 7 bases. The germline CDR1 and CDR2 sequences are SGHRS and YFSETQ. V shed 5 bases and J 5 bases; nucleotides not matched to a gene: 9. The CDR3 loop spans 14 amino acids. The DNA of the CDR3 is TGCGCCAGCAGTGAGGGCGGCAGGGGGACTGAAGCTTTCTTT. Residues: CASSEGGRGTEAFF.

J is TRBJ1-1 and V is TRBV6-5; D is undetermined. Trimming took off 8 bases at V and 3 bases at J, with 16 bases between the two ends. The CDR3 runs to 14 residues. Germline CDR1 MNHEY, CDR2 SVGAGI. DNA of the CDR3: TGTGCCAGCCTACCTTCCAGGATCTACACTGAAGCTTTCTTT. Translation: CASLPSRIYTEAFF.

V and J are TRBV5-6 and TRBJ1-1; D is possibly TRBD1 (5 bases). The CDR3 length is 14 residues. Germline CDR1 is SGHDT and CDR2 is YYEEEE. Trimming removed 3 bases at V and 5 bases at J, with 14 bases between. The CDR3 coding sequence is TGTGCCAGCAGCTCATACGGGGGGGAGACTGAAGCTTTCTTT. Its protein product is CASSSYGGETEAFF.

This sequence joins TRBV6-4 and TRBJ1-1, with 7 bases lining up with TRBD1. The germline V gene encodes CDR1 MRHNA and CDR2 SNTAGT. V gave up 8 bases and J gave up 1 base; unmatched junction bases: 13. This CDR3 region has 16 residues. The CDR3 DNA follows: TGTGCCAGCCGAAATATCAACAGGGGCGCGAACACTGAAGCTTTCTTT. Its translation is CASRNINRGANTEAFF.

The J gene is TRBJ1-2, the V gene TRBV6-4, with TRBD1 matching 7 bases. This CDR3 is 12 amino acids long. V lost 6 bases to trimming and J lost 5 bases; unmatched junction nucleotides: 3. Germline CDR1 and CDR2: MRHNA and SNTAGT. The CDR3 region is CASRDRTYGYTF. For the CDR3, the DNA is TGTGCCAGCAGGGACAGGACTTATGGCTACACCTTC.

The rearrangement links TRBV19 to TRBJ2-7; 13 positions match TRBD2. V trimming: 8 bases; J trimming: 2 bases; junction bases outside the gene matches: 0. Germline V CDR1 and CDR2: LNHDA, SQIVND (reference sequence). CDR3 length: 13 amino acids. This CDR3 reads CASGLAGAYEQYF. In DNA, the CDR3 is TGTGCCAGTGGACTAGCGGGGGCCTACGAGCAGTACTTC.

The V call is TRBV28, the J call TRBJ2-1, with TRBD1 as a possible D gene (6 bases). The ends were cut back, 6 bases at V and 3 bases at J, with 9 bases in the middle. The CDR3 runs to 13 residues. CDR1 is MDHEN, CDR2 SYDVKM, per germline. The CDR3 sequence: CASRLDSYNEQFF. In DNA, the CDR3 is TGTGCCAGCAGGCTGGACAGCTACAATGAGCAGTTCTTC.